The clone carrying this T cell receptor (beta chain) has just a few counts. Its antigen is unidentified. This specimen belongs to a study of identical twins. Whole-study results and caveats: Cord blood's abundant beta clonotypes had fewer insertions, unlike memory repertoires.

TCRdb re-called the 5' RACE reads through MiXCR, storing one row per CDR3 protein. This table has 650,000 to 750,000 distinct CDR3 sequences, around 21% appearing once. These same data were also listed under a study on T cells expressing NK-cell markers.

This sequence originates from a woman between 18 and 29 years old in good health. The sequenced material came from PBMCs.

The CDR3 sequence is CASSLGSGSDTQYF. For the CDR3, the DNA is TGTGCCAGCAGCTTAGGTTCGGGTTCAGATACGCAGTATTTT. The genes are TRBV7-6 and TRBJ2-3; no clear D. CDR1 is SGHVS and CDR2 is FNYEAQ in the germline V gene. The CDR3 length is 14 residues. V was pared by 1 base and J by 4 bases, with 9 bases between.